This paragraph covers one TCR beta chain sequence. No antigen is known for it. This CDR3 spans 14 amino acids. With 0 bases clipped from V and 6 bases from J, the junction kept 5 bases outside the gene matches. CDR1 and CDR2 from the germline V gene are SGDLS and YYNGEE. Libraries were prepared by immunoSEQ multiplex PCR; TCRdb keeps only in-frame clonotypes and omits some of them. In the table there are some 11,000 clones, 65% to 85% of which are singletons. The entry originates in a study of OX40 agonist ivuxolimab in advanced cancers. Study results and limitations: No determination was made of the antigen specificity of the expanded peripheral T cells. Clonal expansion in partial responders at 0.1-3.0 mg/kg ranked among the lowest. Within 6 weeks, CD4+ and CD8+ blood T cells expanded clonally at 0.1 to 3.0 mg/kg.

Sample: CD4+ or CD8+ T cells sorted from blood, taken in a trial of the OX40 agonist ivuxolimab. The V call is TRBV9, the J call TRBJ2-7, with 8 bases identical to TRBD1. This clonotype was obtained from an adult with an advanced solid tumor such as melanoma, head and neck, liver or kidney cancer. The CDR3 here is CASSVAYRGAEQYF. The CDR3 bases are TGTGCCAGCAGCGTAGCGTACAGGGGGGCCGAGCAGTACTTC.